The 27 T cell receptor beta chains presented below share a single source sample, sequenced in a study of blood T cell repertoires in COVID-19. This table comes from immunoSEQ multiplex PCR, and its TCRdb copy is limited to in-frame clones, with some not included. The table lists approximately 130,000 clones, more than 80% of them singletons. The specimen sequenced was peripheral blood. The receptors derive from a human donor in a cohort sampled during active COVID-19.

The chain links TRBV18 to TRBJ2-3; TRBD2 matches at 9 bases. V lost 4 bases, J lost 1 base, and 3 bases stayed unmatched. Per germline, CDR1 KGHSH and CDR2 LQKENI. The CDR3 extends over 15 amino acids. The CDR3 nucleotides are TGTGCCAGCTCACGAGCTAGCGGGGGCACAGATACGCAGTATTTT. This codes for CASSRASGGTDTQYF.

The chain links TRBV4-3 to TRBJ1-3; TRBD1 is a possible D gene (6 bases). The germline V gene has CDR1 LGHNA and CDR2 YSLEER. V was clipped by 1 base and J by 8 bases, with 12 bases between them. The CDR3 sequence is 14 residues long. In DNA, the CDR3 is TGCGCCAGCAGCCAAGGACAGGCATTGGACACCATATATTTT. Translating it yields CASSQGQALDTIYF.

The chain employs TRBV7-6 and TRBJ2-5, with 8 nucleotides matching TRBD1. This CDR3 has 15 residues. Germline lookup yields CDR1 SGHVS and CDR2 FNYEAQ. Trimming removed 5 bases from V and 2 bases from J; junction bases left unmatched: 7. The CDR3 sequence: CASSLTGVRQETQYF. DNA of the CDR3: TGTGCCAGCAGCCTGACAGGGGTGAGGCAAGAGACCCAGTACTTC.

This rearrangement joins TRBV23-1 to TRBJ2-3; D is ambiguous. TRBV23-1 carries the ORF label, with uncertain function. The CDR3 length is 15 residues. V lost 7 bases and J lost 2, with 16 bases in between. The CDR3 here is CASTQRCQYTDTQYF. CDR3 DNA sequence: TGCGCCAGCACCCAGCGATGTCAGTACACAGATACGCAGTATTTT.

The chain recombines TRBV3-1 (or the pseudogene TRBV3-2) with TRBJ1-2; unclear D gene. The CDR3 is 17 amino acids. Trimming shortened V by 1 base and J by 5 bases, and 20 bases separated the two germline ends. The germline gives CDR1 LGHDT, CDR2 YNNKEL (reference sequence). CDR3 DNA: TGTGCCAGCAGCCAAGGATGGAGGGCCGGGGTTTTATATGGCTACACCTTC. Its translation is CASSQGWRAGVLYGYTF.

CDR3 amino acids: CAIKSIHNEQFF. CDR3 in DNA: TGTGCCATCAAGAGTATACACAATGAGCAGTTCTTC. V is TRBV27 and J is TRBJ2-1; D gene ambiguous. This CDR3 spans 12 amino acids. V dropped 10 bases and J dropped 5 bases, with 12 bases sitting between them. CDR1 MNHEY and CDR2 SMNVEV come from the germline V gene (reference sequence).

This rearrangement joins TRBV30 to TRBJ1-1; perhaps TRBD1 as D (5 bases). Germline V gene lookup returns CDR1 GTSNPN and CDR2 SVGIG (reference sequence). V was shortened by 4 bases and J by 8 bases, with 17 bases between the two germline ends. The CDR3 is made up of 13 amino acids. The chain's CDR3 is CAWKDSGRGEAFF. For the CDR3, the DNA is TGTGCCTGGAAGGACTCCGGGAGGGGAGAAGCTTTCTTT.

V gene TRBV4-3 combines with J gene TRBJ1-3; D gene ambiguous. The length of the CDR3 is 16 residues. V lost 4 bases and J lost 8, with 21 bases in between. Per the germline V gene, CDR1 is LGHNA and CDR2 is YSLEER. The CDR3 is CASSRGLRGFGDTIYF. The CDR3 nucleotides read TGCGCCAGCAGCCGTGGGCTTCGGGGATTCGGGGACACCATATATTTT.

The V and J genes are TRBV4-3 and TRBJ2-1; no clear D gene. V lost 3 bases to trimming and J lost 8 bases, with 14 bases between them. CDR1 and CDR2 from the germline V gene are LGHNA and YSLEER. The CDR3 totals 14 residues. The DNA of the CDR3 is TGCGCCAGCAGCCACCACGGAAGGAGCGATGAGCAGTTCTTC. Its translation is CASSHHGRSDEQFF.

The DNA of the CDR3 is TGTGCCAGCAGTGATGTCGGGGGGGCCGAGCAGTACTTC. It specifies CASSDVGGAEQYF. V and J are TRBV2 and TRBJ2-7; 8 bases match TRBD2. Germline V gene lookup returns CDR1 SNHLY and CDR2 FYNNEI. Trimming removed 3 bases from V and 6 bases from J; junction bases left unmatched: 4. This CDR3 is built from 13 residues.

This chain links TRBV11-3 with TRBJ2-2; tentatively, D is TRBD2 (6 bases). Per the germline V gene, CDR1 is SGHNT and CDR2 is YENEEA. CDR3 length equals 15 residues. V lost 5 bases and J lost 1, with 11 bases in between. The CDR3 protein is CASSDRRGNTGELFF. The CDR3, as DNA: TGTGCCAGCAGCGATCGGAGGGGGAACACCGGGGAGCTGTTTTTT.

The count of this clone is one. The rearrangement uses TRBV12-2 and TRBJ1-4. TRBV12-2 is shown as a pseudogene. CDR3 length equals 20 residues. CDR3 nucleotide sequence: TGTGCAAGTCGCTTAGCAGCCGACAGCCCAAGCGGGGAAACTAATGAAAAACTGTTTTTT. Translating gives CASRLAADSPSGETNEKLFF.

This chain connects TRBV27 to TRBJ2-2; 9 nucleotides align to TRBD2. This CDR3 is 18 amino acids long. Trimming cost V 2 bases and J 7 bases; bases outside gene matches: 14. CDR1 and CDR2 from the germline V gene are MNHEY and SMNVEV (reference sequence). The CDR3, as DNA: TGTGCCAGCAGTTTAGGGGAAAGGGGCCTAGCGGGAATCGGGGAGCTGTTTTTT. Translation gives CASSLGERGLAGIGELFF.

This sequence joins TRBV19 and TRBJ1-1; TRBD1 is a possible D gene (6 bases). Deletions cut 8 bases from V and 0 bases from J, with 10 bases between. The length of the CDR3 is 13 residues. Germline V gene sequence: CDR1 LNHDA, CDR2 SQIVND (reference sequence). The DNA of the CDR3 is TGTGCCAGTGCACAGGGTTTGAACACTGAAGCTTTCTTT. The encoded protein is CASAQGLNTEAFF.

The gene calls are TRBV4-3 and TRBJ1-2; 7 bases are shared with TRBD1. Germline lookup yields CDR1 LGHNA and CDR2 YSLEER. J lost 2 bases, V lost 3 bases, and 6 bases had no gene match. This CDR3 is 15 amino acids long. The CDR3 nucleotides are TGCGCCAGCAGCCATCTGGGACAGCCAAACTATGGCTACACCTTC. This sequence encodes CASSHLGQPNYGYTF.

This chain uses TRBV15 with TRBJ2-7; 8 bases agree with TRBD1. There are 16 residues in the CDR3. Losses at the gene ends were 3 bases for V and 1 base for J; bases not matched to a gene: 8. In germline, CDR1 is LNHNV, CDR2 YYDKDF (reference sequence). The CDR3 region has the DNA TGTGCCACCAGCAGCCTTGTGGGACAGGAATCCTACGAGCAGTACTTC. Amino acids: CATSSLVGQESYEQYF.

V gene TRBV15 combines with J gene TRBJ2-3, with D perhaps matching TRBD1 (5 bases). CDR1 is LNHNV and CDR2 is YYDKDF in the germline V gene (reference sequence). The CDR3 sequence is 15 residues long. V dropped 3 bases and J dropped 8 bases, with 18 bases sitting between them. CDR3 in amino acids: CATSSRPVLQGTQYF. Here the CDR3 DNA reads TGTGCCACCAGCAGCCGCCCCGTGCTTCAGGGTACGCAGTATTTT.

The chain recombines TRBV19 with TRBJ1-3; D is perhaps TRBD1 (5 bases). Germline loops: CDR1 LNHDA, CDR2 SQIVND (reference sequence). The CDR3 contains 14 residues. CDR3 in amino acids: CATWGSFSGNTIYF. The CDR3 nucleotides read TGTGCTACCTGGGGCAGCTTCTCTGGAAACACCATATATTTT.

J is TRBJ2-1 and V is TRBV27; D is unresolved. Trimming pared 2 bases from V and 7 bases from J, leaving 24 bases between. Germline lookup yields CDR1 MNHEY and CDR2 SMNVEV (reference sequence). This CDR3 is 18 amino acids long. The DNA of the CDR3 is TGTGCCAGCAGTTTAGAATTTTTTGCAGCTTCTCCGGAGAATGAGCAGTTCTTC. Encoded protein: CASSLEFFAASPENEQFF.

V usage is TRBV9 and J usage is TRBJ1-1; D is undetermined. V lost 0 bases and J 1 base, leaving 10 bases between the germline ends. The germline CDR1 and CDR2 sequences are SGDLS and YYNGEE. CDR3 length: 15 residues. The CDR3: CASSVGHLKNTEAFF. Here the CDR3 DNA reads TGTGCCAGCAGCGTAGGACACCTCAAGAACACTGAAGCTTTCTTT.

The chain links TRBV6-6 to TRBJ2-7, with TRBD1 matching 10 bases. This CDR3 has 15 amino acids. Germline trimming cut 6 bases from V and 3 bases from J; bases unmatched to any gene: 8. Germline values: CDR1 MNHNY, CDR2 SVGAGI (reference sequence). CDR3 sequence: CASSRTGGKGYEQYV. For the CDR3, the DNA is TGTGCCAGCAGCCGGACAGGGGGTAAGGGCTACGAGCAGTACGTC.

J is TRBJ1-5 and V is TRBV6-2 or TRBV6-3; no clear D gene. The CDR3 is 14 amino acids. V gave up 3 bases and J gave up 1 base, with 7 bases separating them. In germline, CDR1 is MNHEY, CDR2 SVGEGT. The CDR3 DNA is TGTGCCAGCAGTTATGTCCTAAGCAATCAGCCCCAGCATTTT. Its protein product is CASSYVLSNQPQHF.

The V and J genes are TRBV27 and TRBJ2-7; TRBD2 aligns across 11 bases. V shed 0 bases and J 4 bases; nucleotides not matched to a gene: 23. The germline gives CDR1 MNHEY, CDR2 SMNVEV (reference sequence). The CDR3 covers 22 residues. Written as DNA, the CDR3 is TGTGCCAGCAGTTTATCTGGCGAAATACTAGCGGGAGATGGGGTCATCTCATACGAGCAGTACGTC. Its protein is CASSLSGEILAGDGVISYEQYV.

The chain employs TRBV19 and TRBJ1-2; 9 positions match TRBD1. CDR1 is LNHDA and CDR2 is SQIVND in the germline V gene (reference sequence). The CDR3 runs to 15 residues. After removal of 6 bases from V and 6 bases from J, the junction contained 11 bases not matched to a gene. In nucleotides, the CDR3 is TGTGCCAGTAGAACTGATGACACAGGGGGCAATGGCTACACCTTC. It is translated as CASRTDDTGGNGYTF.

CDR3: CASSRDSYSSYGYTF. The CDR3 DNA is TGCGCCAGCAGCCGGGACAGTTACTCCTCGTATGGCTACACCTTC. J is TRBJ1-2 and V is TRBV5-1, with 7 nucleotides matching TRBD1. J lost 5 bases, V lost 4 bases, and 11 bases had no gene match. In germline, CDR1 is SGHRS, CDR2 YFSETQ. The CDR3 is 15 amino acids.

The chain links TRBV10-2 to TRBJ2-7, with D tentatively TRBD2 (5 bases). V dropped 0 bases and J dropped 7 bases, with 13 bases sitting between them. The CDR3 covers 14 residues. CDR1 and CDR2 (germline): WSHSY, SAAADI. CDR3 region: CASSESTLTREQYV. The CDR3 coding sequence is TGCGCCAGCAGTGAGTCGACTCTTACTAGAGAGCAGTACGTC.

The rearrangement uses TRBV5-1 and TRBJ1-1; the D gene is possibly TRBD1 (5 bases). This CDR3 contains 11 residues. CDR1 is SGHRS, CDR2 YFSETQ, per germline. The CDR3 sequence is CASKDGGEAFF. As DNA, the CDR3 is TGCGCGTCCAAGGACGGGGGTGAAGCTTTCTTT.